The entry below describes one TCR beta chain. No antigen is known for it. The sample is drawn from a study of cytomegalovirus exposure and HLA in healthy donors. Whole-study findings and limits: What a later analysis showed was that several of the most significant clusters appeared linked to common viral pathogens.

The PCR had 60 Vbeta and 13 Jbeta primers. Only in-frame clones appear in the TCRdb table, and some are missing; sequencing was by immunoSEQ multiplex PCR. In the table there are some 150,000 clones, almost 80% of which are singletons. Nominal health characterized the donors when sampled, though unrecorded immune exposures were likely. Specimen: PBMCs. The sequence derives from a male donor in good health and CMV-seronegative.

The CDR3 sequence is CASNLAATDTQYF. CDR3 nucleotide sequence: TGTGCCAGCAACCTAGCGGCCACAGATACGCAGTATTTT. The chain is built from TRBV9 and TRBJ2-3; 7 nucleotides agree with TRBD2. CDR1 is SGDLS, CDR2 YYNGEE, per germline. CDR3 size: 13 residues. V was clipped by 6 bases and J by 2 bases; unmatched bases: 3.